This passage covers 12 T cell receptor beta chains from one sample sequenced in a study of T cells in Graves' hyperthyroidism and ophthalmopathy. TCR beta CDR3 sequences were amplified from RNA transcripts. In the first-round RT-PCR of the TCR CDR3, the HTBI primer set was used. MiXCR, run by TCRdb on the multiplex PCR reads, gives a single entry per CDR3 protein. The repertoire consists of 96,000 or so distinct CDR3 sequences, with just over 50% occurring once and the leading ten covering about 25%. The specimen was blood. These receptors came from a woman between 35 and 50 years old with Graves' hyperthyroidism.

A remark on this clonotype: A single base separates this from a much larger clone, so it may be a read error. The chain is built from TRBV7-6 and TRBJ1-1; no clear D. The CDR3 has 13 residues. Germline V lookup: CDR1 SGHVS, CDR2 FNYEAQ. CDR3 sequence (DNA): TGTGCCAGCACCCAAGGGTGGAGCACTGAAGCTTACTTT. This translates into CASTQGWSTEAYF.

The rearrangement joins TRBV2 to TRBJ1-6, with 8 bases lining up with TRBD1. Germline V gives CDR1 SNHLY, CDR2 FYNNEI. This CDR3 has 15 amino acids. Trimming took 8 bases from V and 6 from J; bases not matched to a gene: 9. The CDR3 protein is CASEKGQAFNSPLHF. CDR3 coding DNA: TGTGCCAGCGAGAAGGGACAGGCCTTTAATTCACCCCTCCACTTT.

A few counts support this clonotype. V gene TRBV29-1 combines with J gene TRBJ1-3, with 11 bases aligning to TRBD1. J gave up 6 bases and V 6 bases, and 13 bases lay outside the gene matches. There are 16 residues in the CDR3. Looked up from germline, CDR1 is SQVTM and CDR2 is ANQGSEA. The CDR3 spells CSVVGQGATGLNTIYF. CDR3 DNA: TGCAGCGTAGTCGGACAGGGGGCAACTGGCTTAAACACCATATATTTT.

As DNA, the CDR3 is TGCAGTGCACAGGGACTAGCGGCCTACGAGCAGTACTTC. It codes for CSAQGLAAYEQYF. V gene TRBV20-1 combines with J gene TRBJ2-7; 11 bases agree with TRBD2. The CDR3 totals 13 residues. V lost 6 bases to trimming and J lost 2 bases; unmatched junction nucleotides: 3. Germline V gene sequence: CDR1 DFQATT, CDR2 SNEGSKA (reference sequence).

The chain recombines TRBV20-1 with TRBJ2-5; 11 bases align to TRBD2. The CDR3 runs 15 residues. The germline V gene encodes CDR1 DFQATT and CDR2 SNEGSKA (reference sequence). The J segment lost 1 base and the V segment lost 5 bases, leaving 6 bases of the junction unmatched. DNA for the CDR3: TGCAGTGCTCCCGGGACTAGCGGTCTCCAAGAGACCCAGTACTTC. It specifies CSAPGTSGLQETQYF.

The chain joins TRBV20-1 to TRBJ2-6; possibly TRBD2 for D (5 bases). V lost 3 bases and J lost 4, with 13 bases in between. There are 15 residues in the CDR3. Germline values: CDR1 DFQATT, CDR2 SNEGSKA (reference sequence). For the CDR3, the DNA is TGCAGTGCTAGGGAGCGGTTCACCGGGGCCAACGTCCTGACTTTC. It translates to CSARERFTGANVLTF.

The genes are TRBV10-3 and TRBJ2-2; D is perhaps TRBD1 (9 bases). Per the germline V gene, CDR1 is ENHRY and CDR2 is SYGVKD. Trimming shortened V by 7 bases and J by 3 bases, and 21 bases separated the two germline ends. This CDR3 comprises 17 residues. The CDR3, as DNA: TGTGCCATCAACGACAGGGGGACTAGTGAAGACACCGGGGAGCTGTTTTTT. It translates to CAINDRGTSEDTGELFF.

Worth noting for this clonotype: One base away lies a much larger clone, so this may be a sequencing read error. The V gene is TRBV24-1, the J gene TRBJ1-2; D is possibly TRBD1 (6 bases). CDR1 KGHDR and CDR2 SFDVKD come from the germline V gene. The CDR3 runs 14 residues. V lost 5 bases to trimming and J lost 4 bases, with 13 bases between them. The CDR3 nucleotides are TGTGCCACCAGTGCCGGGGGCCAGGGCTATGGCTACACCTTC. This encodes CATSAGGQGYGYTF.

This clonotype was seen many times. The chain carries TRBV2 and TRBJ1-4, with 7 bases fitting TRBD1. The CDR3 consists of 14 residues. CDR1 and CDR2 from the germline V gene are SNHLY and FYNNEI. With V trimmed by 6 bases and J by 8 bases, 9 bases remained unmatched. In DNA form, the CDR3 reads TGTGCCAGCAGCCTAGACAGGGCAGGGGAAAAACTGTTTTTT. Protein: CASSLDRAGEKLFF.

The table lists this clonotype with a few counts. This chain uses TRBV25-1 with TRBJ1-2, with D unclear. Deletions cut 3 bases from V and 3 bases from J, with 11 bases between. CDR3 size: 14 residues. CDR1 and CDR2 (germline): MGHDK, SYGVNS. CDR3: CASSDPGQHYGYTF. CDR3 sequence (DNA): TGTGCCAGCAGTGACCCCGGGCAGCACTATGGCTACACCTTC.

The chain links TRBV14 to TRBJ1-6; D possibly corresponds to TRBD1 (5 bases). Germline values: CDR1 SGHDN, CDR2 FVKESK. The V end lost 0 bases, the J end lost 13 bases, and 22 bases lay between the germline ends. There are 17 residues in the CDR3. In DNA form, the CDR3 reads TGTGCCAGCAGCCAAGACAGAGAGGACACGGCGATTCGGCCCCTCCACTTT. It is translated as CASSQDREDTAIRPLHF. The full variable domain, its missing parts supplied by reference TRBV14 and TRBJ1-6, is EAGVTQFPSHSVIEKGQTVTLRCDPISGHDNLYWYRRVMGKEIKFLLHFVKESKQDESGMPNNRFLAERTGGTYSTLKVQPAELEDSGVYFCASSQDREDTAIRPLHFGNGTRLTVT.

The CDR3 sequence is CASSLDSGSHEQYF. The CDR3 DNA reads TGTGCCAGCAGCTTAGATAGCGGGAGCCACGAGCAGTACTTC. This chain joins TRBV7-2 and TRBJ2-7, with TRBD2 matching 9 bases. After removal of 1 base from V and 5 bases from J, the junction contained 3 bases not matched to a gene. Germline-derived CDR1 and CDR2 are SGHTA and FQGNSA. CDR3 length equals 14 residues.